This T cell receptor (beta chain) originates from a study of blood T cell repertoires in COVID-19. Assay: immunoSEQ multiplex PCR; the TCRdb copy retains only in-frame clones and omits some. This table holds about 150,000 clones, 75% to 90% found once. The specimen was peripheral blood. The sequence derives from a human donor in a cohort sampled during active COVID-19.

The CDR3 loop is CASSASGRITGELFF. CDR3 nucleotide sequence: TGTGCCAGCAGTGCTAGCGGGAGGATCACCGGGGAGCTGTTTTTT. V usage is TRBV2 and J usage is TRBJ2-2; 11 bases align to TRBD2. V was clipped by 4 bases and J by 4 bases; unmatched bases: 2. Germline CDR1 SNHLY, CDR2 FYNNEI. The CDR3 contains 15 residues.